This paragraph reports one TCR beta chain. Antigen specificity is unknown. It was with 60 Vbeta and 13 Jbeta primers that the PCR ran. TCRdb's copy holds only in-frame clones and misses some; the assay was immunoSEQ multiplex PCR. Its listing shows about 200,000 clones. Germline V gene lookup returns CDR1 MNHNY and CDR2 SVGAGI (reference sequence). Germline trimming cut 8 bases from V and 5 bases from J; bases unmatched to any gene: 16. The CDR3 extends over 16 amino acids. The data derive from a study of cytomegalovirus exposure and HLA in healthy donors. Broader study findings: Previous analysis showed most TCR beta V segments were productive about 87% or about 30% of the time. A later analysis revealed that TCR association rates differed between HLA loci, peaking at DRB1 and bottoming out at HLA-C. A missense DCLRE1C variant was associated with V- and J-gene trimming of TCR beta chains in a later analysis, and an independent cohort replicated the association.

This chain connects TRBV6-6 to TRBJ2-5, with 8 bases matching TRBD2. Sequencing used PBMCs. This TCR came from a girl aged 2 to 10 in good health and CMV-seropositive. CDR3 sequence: CASLDGSGTFGETQYF. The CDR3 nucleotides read TGTGCCAGCCTAGATGGTAGCGGGACCTTTGGGGAGACCCAGTACTTC.